The 24 T cell receptor beta chains given below trace back to one sample, sequenced in a study of blood T cells in healthy people across ages. PCR was performed a second time for about 7 to 11 cycles using a sample-barcoded 5' primer and a J-beta primer mix. TCRdb itself ran the 5' RACE reads through MiXCR, one entry per CDR3 protein. The table has more than 650,000 distinct CDR3 sequences, approximately 55% seen once. The sequenced sample was blood. Receptors were obtained from an older man in good health.

The chain carries TRBV19 and TRBJ1-1; D call uncertain. The germline gives CDR1 LNHDA, CDR2 SQIVND (reference sequence). Trimming removed 3 bases from V and 3 bases from J, with 14 bases in between. The CDR3 loop spans 15 amino acids. The CDR3: CASSIPAGAYTEAFF. For the CDR3, the DNA is TGTGCCAGTAGTATTCCGGCAGGAGCCTACACTGAAGCTTTCTTT.

V and J are TRBV20-1 and TRBJ2-1; D assignment may be TRBD1 or TRBD2 (6 bases each). CDR3 length: 15 residues. CDR1 and CDR2 from the germline V gene are DFQATT and SNEGSKA (reference sequence). V lost 0 bases to trimming and J lost 6 bases, with 15 bases between them. DNA of the CDR3: TGCAGTGCTAGAGACATACGGGGGCGCGGCAATGAGCAGTTCTTC. Its protein product is CSARDIRGRGNEQFF.

The J gene is TRBJ2-3, the V gene TRBV20-1, with TRBD2 identical over 8 bases. The junction had 6 bases not matched to a gene; V was cut back by 1 base and J by 0 bases. The length of the CDR3 is 16 residues. Germline values: CDR1 DFQATT, CDR2 SNEGSKA (reference sequence). The chain's CDR3 is CSARAGAGGSTDTQYF. The CDR3 DNA reads TGCAGTGCTAGAGCCGGCGCGGGAGGCAGCACAGATACGCAGTATTTT.

The V call is TRBV12-3 or TRBV12-4, the J call TRBJ2-6; D gene uncertain. CDR3 length equals 16 residues. The V gene lost 5 bases and the J gene lost 0 bases, with 11 bases spanning the gap. The CDR3 DNA reads as TGTGCCAGCAGTCCCGGACCCATCTCTGGGGCCAACGTCCTGACTTTC. Translation gives CASSPGPISGANVLTF.

This clonotype was counted a few times. V gene TRBV27 combines with J gene TRBJ2-4; 8 nucleotides line up with TRBD2. The CDR3 length is 19 residues. Germline trimming cut 5 bases from V and 13 bases from J; bases unmatched to any gene: 28. CDR1 and CDR2 from the germline V gene are MNHEY and SMNVEV (reference sequence). DNA of the CDR3: TGTGCCAGCAGTATCCGACGCGGGGGGACTTTATCAGGCTACAATGAGCAGTACTTC. It encodes CASSIRRGGTLSGYNEQYF.

The chain couples TRBV20-1 to TRBJ2-7, with 13 bases lining up with TRBD2. The CDR3 consists of 14 residues. Germline CDR1 and CDR2: DFQATT and SNEGSKA (reference sequence). The ends lost 6 bases at V and 2 bases at J; junction bases unmatched: 4. CDR3: CSASTSGRAYEQYF. The CDR3 DNA is TGCAGTGCATCTACTAGCGGGAGGGCCTACGAGCAGTACTTC.

About this clonotype: The CDR3 end shows no conserved phenylalanine or tryptophan, and so a read error is likely. The chain recombines TRBV5-1 with TRBJ2-7; tentatively, D is TRBD2 (7 bases). From germline, CDR1 is SGHRS and CDR2 YFSETQ. The CDR3 runs to 16 residues. Trimming left V 0 bases short and J 0 bases short, with 13 bases between. The CDR3 is CASSLEGGILSYEQYI. CDR3 nucleotides: TGCGCCAGCAGCTTGGAGGGGGGGATCCTCTCCTACGAGCAGTACATC.

The rearrangement links TRBV4-1 to TRBJ1-1; D ambiguous. The CDR3 consists of 14 residues. The ends were cut back, 5 bases at V and 1 base at J, with 11 bases in the middle. Germline assignment: CDR1 MGHRA and CDR2 YSYEKL. CDR3 DNA sequence: TGCGCCAGCAGCGCCGGGGAGACGAACACTGAAGCTTTCTTT. It encodes CASSAGETNTEAFF.

This chain links TRBV12-3 or TRBV12-4 with TRBJ2-1, with D perhaps matching TRBD1 (6 bases). The CDR3 loop spans 14 amino acids. V lost 5 bases and J 10 bases, leaving 18 bases between the germline ends. CDR3 coding DNA: TGTGCCAGCAGTCCGCGATGGGGGCGGGTAGAGCAGTTCTTC. Residues: CASSPRWGRVEQFF.

This clonotype occurred a few times. This chain uses TRBV6-2 or TRBV6-3 with TRBJ2-5, with TRBD1 identical over 7 bases. There are 14 residues in the CDR3. The germline CDR1 and CDR2 sequences are MNHEY and SVGEGT. With 7 bases clipped from V and 7 bases from J, the junction kept 12 bases outside the gene matches. The CDR3 is CASMGDSRMGTQYF. CDR3 sequence (DNA): TGTGCCAGCATGGGGGACAGCCGAATGGGGACCCAGTACTTC.

The chain links TRBV5-1 to TRBJ2-1, with a tentative D call TRBD1 (6 bases). Trimming removed 2 bases at V and 6 bases at J, with 12 bases between. The CDR3 is made up of 14 amino acids. The V gene's germline CDR1 is SGHRS and CDR2 YFSETQ. The CDR3 protein is CASSLQGLGNEQFF. The CDR3 nucleotides read TGCGCCAGCAGCTTACAGGGTCTCGGCAATGAGCAGTTCTTC. The whole variable domain, filled in from reference TRBV5-1 and TRBJ2-1, reads KAGVTQTPRYLIKTRGQQVTLSCSPISGHRSVSWYQQTPGQGLQFLFEYFSETQRNKGNFPGRFSGRQFSNSRSEMNVSTLELGDSALYLCASSLQGLGNEQFFGPGTRLTVL.

This clonotype was seen a few times. The rearrangement joins TRBV29-1 to TRBJ2-1; D gene uncertain. There are 11 residues in the CDR3. V shed 4 bases and J shed 8 bases, with 9 bases lying between them. Germline V lookup: CDR1 SQVTM, CDR2 ANQGSEA. CDR3 amino acids: CSVGTWDEQFF. CDR3 DNA: TGCAGCGTTGGCACGTGGGATGAGCAGTTCTTC.

This clonotype appeared a few times. The chain uses TRBV7-9 and TRBJ2-1, with a weak D call TRBD1 (6 bases). Trimming shortened V by 5 bases and J by 8 bases, and 19 bases separated the two germline ends. Germline values: CDR1 SEHNR, CDR2 FQNEAQ (reference sequence). CDR3 length: 15 residues. The CDR3 spells CASSLTGLSFDEQFF. Here the CDR3 DNA reads TGTGCCAGCAGCCTAACAGGGTTATCATTCGATGAGCAGTTCTTC.

This clonotype was observed a single time. The chain joins TRBV29-1 to TRBJ2-5, with D uncertain. CDR3 length: 13 residues. CDR1 and CDR2 (germline): SQVTM, ANQGSEA. V gave up 4 bases and J gave up 11 bases, with 20 bases separating them. CDR3 protein: CSVAPESSLEQYF. The CDR3 DNA follows: TGCAGCGTTGCGCCCGAGTCTTCCTTGGAGCAGTACTTC.

V and J are TRBV29-1 and TRBJ2-1, with a possible D match to TRBD2 (5 bases). The CDR3 has 13 residues. Trimming left V 7 bases short and J 5 bases short, with 15 bases between. Germline V CDR1 and CDR2: SQVTM, ANQGSEA. The DNA for the CDR3 is TGCAGCGCCGGAGGTCGGACGAACAATGAGCAGTTCTTC. Protein product: CSAGGRTNNEQFF.

In this sample, this clonotype turned up a few times. This chain connects TRBV27 to TRBJ2-5; the match to TRBD1 covers 8 bases. V was pared by 11 bases and J by 0 bases, with 8 bases of the junction left unmatched. Germline V CDR1 and CDR2: MNHEY, SMNVEV (reference sequence). This CDR3 has 14 residues. The chain's CDR3 is CAGGTDRDQETQYF. CDR3 nucleotides: TGTGCCGGGGGAACGGACAGGGACCAAGAGACCCAGTACTTC.

V usage is TRBV10-3 and J usage is TRBJ1-1; a possible D gene is TRBD1 (5 bases). Germline V lookup: CDR1 ENHRY, CDR2 SYGVKD. Trimming took off 5 bases at V and 5 bases at J, with 15 bases between the two ends. The CDR3 runs 14 residues. CDR3 amino acids: CAISRKGIGTEAFF. The CDR3 DNA sequence: TGTGCCATCAGTAGGAAGGGGATAGGGACTGAAGCTTTCTTT.

The V and J genes are TRBV18 and TRBJ2-1; D call uncertain. Germline values: CDR1 KGHSH, CDR2 LQKENI. There are 11 residues in the CDR3. Trimming removed 3 bases from V and 10 bases from J, with 7 bases in between. Written as DNA, the CDR3 is TGTGCCAGCTCACCCTGGAAGGAGCAGTTCTTC. Its protein product is CASSPWKEQFF. Variable domain in full (rest from reference TRBV18 and TRBJ2-1): NAGVMQNPRHLVRRRGQEARLRCSPMKGHSHVYWYRQLPEEGLKFMVYLQKENIIDESGMPKERFSAEFPKEGPSILRIQQVVRGDSAAYFCASSPWKEQFFGPGTRLTVL.

J is TRBJ2-3 and V is TRBV29-1; 9 positions match TRBD1. After removal of 7 bases from V and 0 bases from J, the junction contained 5 bases not matched to a gene. Germline CDR1 reads SQVTM; CDR2 reads ANQGSEA. The CDR3 runs 14 residues. CDR3 amino acids: CSAPGQGSTDTQYF. CDR3 nucleotides: TGCAGCGCCCCCGGACAGGGGAGCACAGATACGCAGTATTTT.

The V call is TRBV28, the J call TRBJ1-2; no definite D call. Between the trimmed V and J ends, which lost 3 bases and 6 bases, there was a span of 11 bases. The CDR3 contains 13 residues. The germline V gene has CDR1 MDHEN and CDR2 SYDVKM. The CDR3 protein is CASSFGYMNGYTF. For the CDR3, the DNA is TGTGCCAGCAGTTTTGGGTACATGAATGGCTACACCTTC.

This chain joins TRBV28 and TRBJ2-5; D unclear. CDR3 length: 14 amino acids. Germline-derived CDR1 and CDR2 are MDHEN and SYDVKM. Deletions cut 6 bases from V and 5 bases from J, with 16 bases between. The CDR3 region has the DNA TGTGCCAGCAGGGGTGCGGCAGTAAGCGAGACCCAGTACTTC. Its translation is CASRGAAVSETQYF.

This clonotype appeared many times. The chain employs TRBV2 and TRBJ2-7; D is unclear. There are 14 residues in the CDR3. The ends were cut back, 8 bases at V and 0 bases at J, with 14 bases in the middle. CDR1 is SNHLY and CDR2 is FYNNEI in the germline V gene. This CDR3 reads CASGRMPLSYEQYF. CDR3 in DNA: TGTGCCAGCGGCAGGATGCCCCTCTCCTACGAGCAGTACTTC.

About this clonotype: An end of the junction does not agree with germline; a read error may underlie this. The J gene is TRBJ2-1, the V gene TRBV6-5; D is unclear. The CDR3 sequence is 17 residues long. Germline lookup yields CDR1 MNHEY and CDR2 SVGAGI. The CDR3 reads CASSDSSRRSSYNEQFF. The DNA of the CDR3 is TGTGCCAGCAGTGACTCCTCCCGCCGGAGCTCCTACAATGAGCAGTTCTTC.

This chain joins TRBV5-1 and TRBJ2-1; TRBD1 aligns across 7 bases. The junction had 4 bases not matched to a gene; V was cut back by 0 bases and J by 7 bases. Looked up from germline, CDR1 is SGHRS and CDR2 is YFSETQ. CDR3 size: 14 residues. Here the CDR3 reads CASSLVDRMNEQFF. DNA of the CDR3: TGCGCCAGCAGCTTGGTGGACAGGATGAATGAGCAGTTCTTC.